This T cell receptor beta chain came from a study of persistence of HIV-infected CD4 T cells. As for the study in general: CD4+ T cells responding to CMV or HIV-1 Gag were isolated.

Cells were stimulated with overlapping HIV-1 Gag 15-mer peptides. Sorted nonresponding memory CD4+ T cells were CD40L-negative, CD69-negative, CD45RO-high. In its sample, this clone is medium-sized (0.01 to 0.1%). Its antigen is still unknown. This CDR3 comprises 14 residues. Germline lookup yields CDR1 KGHSH and CDR2 LQKENI. The V and J ends lost 2 bases and 11 bases respectively, with 16 bases between them. Findings of the study overall: Compared with CD3/CD28-stimulated cells, CMV- and Gag-responding cells showed lower TCRbeta richness.

This was the immunoSEQ version 4 assay in survey mode. Profiling relied on immunoSEQ multiplex PCR, and the TCRdb table lists in-frame clones only, not all of them. The sample gives roughly 60,000 clones, about 77% of which show up once; under 2% is in the top ten. The sequence came from an adult man with HIV who was CMV-seropositive. The sample was CD4+ T cells sorted from PBMCs after roughly 20-hour stimulation, taken from a patient who received antiretroviral therapy. The chain carries TRBV18 and TRBJ1-3; tentative D call: TRBD1 (6 bases). The CDR3 DNA reads as TGTGCCAGCTCACCAGATACAGGGTTGGTTGCCATATATTTT. Protein: CASSPDTGLVAIYF.